This TCR beta chain comes out of a study of T-cell reconstitution after alpha-beta-depleted transplantation in children. This clonotype has only one observation. Germline V gene data show CDR1 as PRHDT and CDR2 as FYEKMQ (reference sequence). The V and J ends lost 8 bases and 9 bases respectively, with 14 bases between them. This CDR3 is 12 amino acids long. The TCRbeta library was prepared with unique molecular identifiers. One entry per CDR3 protein, called by TCRdb with MiXCR from the PCR reads. The sample contains some 500,000 distinct CDR3 sequences, around a third of which appear only once. The specimen was PBMCs from the stem cell graft donor, collected from the stem cell graft. This TCR came from a human donor who donated a stem cell graft to a child with aplastic anemia. This chain joins TRBV13 and TRBJ2-1, with D possibly TRBD2 on 6 matching bases. The CDR3, as DNA: TGTGCCAGCGGCCCCGGGGGTGGTGAGCAGTTCTTC. It translates to CASGPGGGEQFF.